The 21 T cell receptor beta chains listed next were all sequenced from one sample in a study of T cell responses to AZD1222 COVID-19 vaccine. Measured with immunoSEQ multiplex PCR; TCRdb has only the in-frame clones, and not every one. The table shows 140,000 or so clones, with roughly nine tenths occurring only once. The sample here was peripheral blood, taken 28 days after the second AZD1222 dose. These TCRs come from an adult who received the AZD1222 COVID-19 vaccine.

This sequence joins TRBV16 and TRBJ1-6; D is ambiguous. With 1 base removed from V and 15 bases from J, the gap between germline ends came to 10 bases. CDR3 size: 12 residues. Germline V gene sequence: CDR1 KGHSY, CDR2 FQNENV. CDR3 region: CASSQFGRILHF. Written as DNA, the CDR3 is TGTGCCAGCAGCCAATTCGGCCGAATCCTCCACTTT. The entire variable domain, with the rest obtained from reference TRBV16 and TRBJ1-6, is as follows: GEEVAQTPKHLVRGEGQKAKLYCAPIKGHSYVFWYQQVLKNEFKFLISFQNENVFDETGMPKERFSAKCLPNSPCSLEIQATKLEDSAVYFCASSQFGRILHFGNGTRLTVT.

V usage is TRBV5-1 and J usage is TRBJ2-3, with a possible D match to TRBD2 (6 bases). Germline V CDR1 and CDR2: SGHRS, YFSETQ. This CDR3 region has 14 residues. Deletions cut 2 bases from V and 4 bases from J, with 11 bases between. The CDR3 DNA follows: TGCGCCAGCAGCTTCGGTCAGCGGGCAGATACGCAGTATTTT. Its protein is CASSFGQRADTQYF.

The CDR3 DNA reads as TGTGCCAGCAGCCGGTGGGACTCGAACACTGAAGCTTTCTTT. Translating it yields CASSRWDSNTEAFF. The chain is built from TRBV7-9 and TRBJ1-1; possibly TRBD1 for D (5 bases). Trimming stripped 5 bases from V and 1 base from J, with 11 bases between. The CDR3 length is 14 residues. Germline V gene sequence: CDR1 SEHNR, CDR2 FQNEAQ (reference sequence). Using reference TRBV7-9 and TRBJ1-1 for the parts outside the CDR3, the full variable domain is DTGVSQNPRHKITKRGQNVTFRCDPISEHNRLYWYRQTLGQGPEFLTYFQNEAQLEKSRLLSDRFSAERPKGSFSTLEIQRTEQGDSAMYLCASSRWDSNTEAFFGQGTRLTVV.

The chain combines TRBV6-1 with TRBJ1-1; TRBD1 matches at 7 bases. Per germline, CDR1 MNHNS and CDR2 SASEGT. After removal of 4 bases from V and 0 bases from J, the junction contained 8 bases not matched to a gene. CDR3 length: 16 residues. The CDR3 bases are TGTGCCAGCAGTGGGCTGAACAGGGGACTGAACACTGAAGCTTTCTTT. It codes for CASSGLNRGLNTEAFF.

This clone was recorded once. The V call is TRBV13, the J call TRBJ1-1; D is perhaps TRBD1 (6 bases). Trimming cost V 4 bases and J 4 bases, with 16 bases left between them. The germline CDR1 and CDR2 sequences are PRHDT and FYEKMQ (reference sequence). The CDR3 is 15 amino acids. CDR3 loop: CASSSPTGGGTEAFF. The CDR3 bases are TGTGCCAGCAGCTCCCCTACCGGAGGGGGCACTGAAGCTTTCTTT.

The CDR3 DNA sequence: TGTGCCAGCAGGGAGACTAGCGGGAGCACAGATACGCAGTATTTT. Protein: CASRETSGSTDTQYF. V gene TRBV27 combines with J gene TRBJ2-3; TRBD2 aligns across 10 bases. With 6 bases clipped from V and 0 bases from J, the junction kept 3 bases outside the gene matches. The CDR3 sequence is 15 residues long. CDR1 and CDR2 from the germline V gene are MNHEY and SMNVEV (reference sequence).

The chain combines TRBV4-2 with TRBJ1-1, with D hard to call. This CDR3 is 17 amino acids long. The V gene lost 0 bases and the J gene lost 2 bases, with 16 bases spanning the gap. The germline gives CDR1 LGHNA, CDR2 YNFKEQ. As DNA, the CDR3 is TGTGCCAGCAGCCAAGATTTTATTAGGTTGGGCAACACTGAAGCTTTCTTT. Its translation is CASSQDFIRLGNTEAFF.

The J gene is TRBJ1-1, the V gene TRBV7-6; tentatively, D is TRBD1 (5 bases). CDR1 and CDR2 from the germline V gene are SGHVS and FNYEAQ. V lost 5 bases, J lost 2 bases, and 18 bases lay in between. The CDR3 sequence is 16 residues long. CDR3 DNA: TGTGCCAGCAGCCCGATTCGACAGCTATTAAACACTGAAGCTTTCTTT. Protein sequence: CASSPIRQLLNTEAFF. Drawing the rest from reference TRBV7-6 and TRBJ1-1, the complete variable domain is GAGVSQSPRYKVTKRGQDVALRCDPISGHVSLYWYRQALGQGPEFLTYFNYEAQQDKSGLPNDRFSAERPEGSISTLTIQRTEQRDSAMYRCASSPIRQLLNTEAFFGQGTRLTVV.

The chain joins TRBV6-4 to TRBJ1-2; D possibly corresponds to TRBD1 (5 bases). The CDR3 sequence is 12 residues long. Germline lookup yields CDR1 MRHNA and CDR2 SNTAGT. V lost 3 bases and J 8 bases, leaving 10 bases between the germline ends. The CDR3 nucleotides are TGTGCCAGCAGTGAGGGGGGTTCGGGCTACACCTTC. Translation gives CASSEGGSGYTF.

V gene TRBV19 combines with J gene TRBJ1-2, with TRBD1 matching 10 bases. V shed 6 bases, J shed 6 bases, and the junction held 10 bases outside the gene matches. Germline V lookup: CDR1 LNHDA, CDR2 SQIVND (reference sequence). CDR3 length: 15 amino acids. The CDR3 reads CASRTGTGEGNGYTF. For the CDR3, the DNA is TGTGCCAGTAGGACCGGGACAGGGGAAGGGAATGGCTACACCTTC.

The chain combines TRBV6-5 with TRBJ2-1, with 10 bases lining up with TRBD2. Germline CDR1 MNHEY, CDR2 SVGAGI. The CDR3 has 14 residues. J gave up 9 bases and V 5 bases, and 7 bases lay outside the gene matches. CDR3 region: CASSLAGVGVEQFF. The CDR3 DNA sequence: TGTGCCAGCAGTCTAGCGGGAGTCGGCGTTGAGCAGTTCTTC.

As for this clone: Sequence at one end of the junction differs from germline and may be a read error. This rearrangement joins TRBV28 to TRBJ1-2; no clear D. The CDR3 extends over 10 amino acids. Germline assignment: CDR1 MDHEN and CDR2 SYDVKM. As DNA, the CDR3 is TGTGCCAGCAGTTTTTGGCCGCACATTTTC. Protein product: CASSFWPHIF.

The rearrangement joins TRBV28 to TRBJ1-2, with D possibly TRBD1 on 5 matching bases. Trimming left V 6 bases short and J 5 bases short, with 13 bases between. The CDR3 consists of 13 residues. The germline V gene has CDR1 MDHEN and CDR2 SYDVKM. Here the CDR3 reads CASSPGGSYGYTF. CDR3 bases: TGTGCCAGCAGCCCCGGGGGATCTTATGGCTACACCTTC.

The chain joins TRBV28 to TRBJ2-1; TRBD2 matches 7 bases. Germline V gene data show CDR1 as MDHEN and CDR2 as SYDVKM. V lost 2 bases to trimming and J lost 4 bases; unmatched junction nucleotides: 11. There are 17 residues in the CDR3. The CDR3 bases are TGTGCCAGCAGTTTAGTGCGCCGGGAGGTCCCTTACAATGAGCAGTTCTTC. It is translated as CASSLVRREVPYNEQFF.

This chain's CDR3 is CAITGTGNTGELFF. DNA of the CDR3: TGTGCCATAACCGGGACAGGGAACACCGGGGAGCTGTTTTTT. The chain has TRBV10-3 and TRBJ2-2; TRBD1 matches 8 bases. CDR1 is ENHRY, CDR2 SYGVKD, per germline. The CDR3 length is 14 residues. V lost 9 bases, J lost 1 base, and 4 bases stayed unmatched.

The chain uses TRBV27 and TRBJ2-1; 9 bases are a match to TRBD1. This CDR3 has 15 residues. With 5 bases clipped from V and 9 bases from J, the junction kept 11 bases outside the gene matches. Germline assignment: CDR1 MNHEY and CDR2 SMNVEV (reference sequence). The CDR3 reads CASSLAGTGWGEQFF. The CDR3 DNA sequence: TGTGCCAGCAGTCTCGCCGGGACAGGGTGGGGTGAGCAGTTCTTC.

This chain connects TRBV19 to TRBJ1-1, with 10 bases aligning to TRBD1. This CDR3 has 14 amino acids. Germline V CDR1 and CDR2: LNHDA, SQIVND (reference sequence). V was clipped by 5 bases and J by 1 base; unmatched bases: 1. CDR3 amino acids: CASSGDRGNTEAFF. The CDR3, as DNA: TGTGCCAGTAGTGGGGACAGGGGGAACACTGAAGCTTTCTTT.

CDR3: CASSHTSGGLRTYEQYF. CDR3 DNA sequence: TGTGCCAGCAGCCATACGTCTGGTGGATTGCGGACCTACGAGCAGTACTTC. The chain combines TRBV11-2 with TRBJ2-7, with no clear D. Trimming removed 5 bases from V and 2 bases from J, with 22 bases in between. Germline assignment: CDR1 SGHAT and CDR2 FQNNGV. The length of the CDR3 is 17 residues.

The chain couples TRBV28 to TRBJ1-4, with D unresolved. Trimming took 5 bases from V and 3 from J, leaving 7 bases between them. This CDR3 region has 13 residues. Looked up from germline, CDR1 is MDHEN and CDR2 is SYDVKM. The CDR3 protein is CASSSRANEKLFF. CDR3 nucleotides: TGTGCCAGCAGTAGCCGGGCTAATGAAAAACTGTTTTTT.

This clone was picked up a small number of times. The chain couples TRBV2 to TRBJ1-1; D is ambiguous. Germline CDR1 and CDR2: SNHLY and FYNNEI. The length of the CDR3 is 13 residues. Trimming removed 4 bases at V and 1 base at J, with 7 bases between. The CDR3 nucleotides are TGTGCCAGCAGTGGTCTCAGGAACACTGAAGCTTTCTTT. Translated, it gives CASSGLRNTEAFF.

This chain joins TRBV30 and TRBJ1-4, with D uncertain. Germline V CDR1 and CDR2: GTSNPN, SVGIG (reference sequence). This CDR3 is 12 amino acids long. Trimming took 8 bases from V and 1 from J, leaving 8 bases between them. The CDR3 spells CAGTETNEKLFF. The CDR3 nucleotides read TGTGCCGGCACAGAAACTAATGAAAAACTGTTTTTT. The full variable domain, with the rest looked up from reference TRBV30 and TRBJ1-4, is SQTIHQWPATLVQPVGSPLSLECTVEGTSNPNLYWYRQAAGRGLQLLFYSVGIGQISSEVPQNLSASRPQDRQFILSSKKLLLSDSGFYLCAGTETNEKLFFGSGTQLSVL.